A single sample gave rise to the 29 T cell receptor beta chains below, sequenced in a study of blood T cell repertoires in COVID-19. Assay used: immunoSEQ multiplex PCR; TCRdb lists only in-frame clones, some missing. The sample has approximately 190,000 clones, roughly 79% seen once. Sequencing input: peripheral blood. The receptors here all came from a human donor with acute or convalescent COVID-19. The donor label of this sample is uncertain.

Worth noting for this clone: In the same sample, other DNA sequences code for this CDR3. The chain carries TRBV29-1 and TRBJ2-7; tentative D call: TRBD1 (6 bases). The CDR3 has 10 amino acids. Germline V gives CDR1 SQVTM, CDR2 ANQGSEA. Trimming left V 7 bases short and J 7 bases short, with 11 bases between. The CDR3 here is CSAGTGEQYF. DNA of the CDR3: TGCAGCGCCGGCACAGGGGAGCAGTACTTC.

This clone came up a few times. The chain links TRBV27 to TRBJ2-7, with 12 bases matching TRBD2. This CDR3 has 14 residues. Trimming took 6 bases from V and 5 from J; bases not matched to a gene: 5. Germline lookup yields CDR1 MNHEY and CDR2 SMNVEV (reference sequence). In nucleotides, the CDR3 is TGTGCCAGCAGCCAACGGACTAGCGGGAACGAGCAGTACTTC. The encoded protein is CASSQRTSGNEQYF.

This clone was seen just once. The chain couples TRBV5-1 to TRBJ1-4; a possible D gene is TRBD1 (5 bases). The V end was cut by 3 bases, the J end by 4 bases, with 13 bases between. Germline V gene lookup returns CDR1 SGHRS and CDR2 YFSETQ. This CDR3 contains 15 residues. The CDR3 reads CASSSQGGYNEKLFF. The CDR3 region has the DNA TGCGCCAGCAGCTCTCAGGGTGGCTATAATGAAAAACTGTTTTTT.

CDR3 in amino acids: CSTSPSSYNEQFF. CDR3 DNA: TGCAGCACTAGCCCGAGCTCCTACAATGAGCAGTTCTTC. The V call is TRBV29-1, the J call TRBJ2-1; possibly TRBD2 for D (6 bases). This CDR3 comprises 13 residues. Per germline, CDR1 SQVTM and CDR2 ANQGSEA. Trimming took off 8 bases at V and 0 bases at J, with 11 bases between the two ends.

The gene calls are TRBV27 and TRBJ2-7, with no clear D. The CDR3 is 13 amino acids. The ends were cut back, 5 bases at V and 0 bases at J, with 8 bases in the middle. The germline V gene encodes CDR1 MNHEY and CDR2 SMNVEV (reference sequence). The chain's CDR3 is CASSLHGSYEQYF. The CDR3 DNA reads as TGTGCCAGCAGTCTCCACGGCTCCTACGAGCAGTACTTC.

Turning to this clone: The junction differs from germline at one of its ends, possibly a read error. The chain links TRBV2 to TRBJ1-4; no firm D call. The CDR3 totals 15 residues. Germline V CDR1 and CDR2: SNHLY, FYNNEI. The CDR3 DNA is TGTGCCAGCAAAGGGCGGGTTATAACTAATAAAAAACTGTTTTTT. Amino acid sequence: CASKGRVITNKKLFF.

V and J are TRBV3-1 (or the pseudogene TRBV3-2) and TRBJ1-4, with D tentatively TRBD1 (6 bases). The germline V gene encodes CDR1 LGHDT and CDR2 YNNKEL (reference sequence). The CDR3 has 14 residues. Trimming cost V 4 bases and J 7 bases, with 13 bases left between them. The CDR3 DNA is TGTGCCAGCAGCCCCCAAGGGGGTGCTGAAAAACTGTTTTTT. Translation gives CASSPQGGAEKLFF.

The chain joins TRBV5-6 to TRBJ2-7; 9 nucleotides align to TRBD1. The CDR3 covers 12 residues. The junction had 0 bases not matched to a gene; V was cut back by 3 bases and J by 5 bases. Germline values: CDR1 SGHDT, CDR2 YYEEEE. CDR3 sequence: CASSWTGDEQYF. The CDR3 nucleotides are TGTGCCAGCAGCTGGACAGGGGACGAGCAGTACTTC.

This chain connects TRBV5-1 to TRBJ1-1; 7 positions match TRBD1. The CDR3 is 15 amino acids. V shed 4 bases, J shed 4 bases, and the junction held 10 bases outside the gene matches. Germline CDR1 reads SGHRS; CDR2 reads YFSETQ. The CDR3 sequence: CASSRSDRDVTEAFF. The DNA for the CDR3 is TGCGCCAGCAGCCGTAGTGACAGGGACGTCACTGAAGCTTTCTTT.

The chain combines TRBV7-9 with TRBJ2-7; TRBD1 aligns across 9 bases. The V gene's germline CDR1 is SEHNR and CDR2 FQNEAQ (reference sequence). V shed 5 bases, J shed 2 bases, and the junction held 7 bases outside the gene matches. The CDR3 sequence is 15 residues long. The CDR3 coding sequence is TGTGCCAGCAGCCCGGGACAGGGTAAGACCTACGAGCAGTACTTC. Its translation is CASSPGQGKTYEQYF.

The V call is TRBV2, the J call TRBJ2-5; a weak D match, TRBD1 (6 bases). The CDR3 length is 13 residues. Germline CDR1 reads SNHLY; CDR2 reads FYNNEI. Trimming took off 6 bases at V and 1 base at J, with 9 bases between the two ends. The CDR3 DNA reads TGTGCCAGCAGCGGACAGACCCAAGAGACCCAGTACTTC. Translating it yields CASSGQTQETQYF.

V and J are TRBV24-1 and TRBJ2-2; 10 bases fit TRBD2. The CDR3 covers 17 residues. Per the germline V gene, CDR1 is KGHDR and CDR2 is SFDVKD. J lost 7 bases, V lost 2 bases, and 9 bases had no gene match. CDR3 in amino acids: CATSDSHTSGKVGELFF. DNA for the CDR3: TGTGCCACCAGTGATTCCCATACTAGCGGGAAGGTCGGGGAGCTGTTTTTT.

This chain uses TRBV29-1 with TRBJ2-1; 14 bases line up with TRBD2. V lost 6 bases to trimming and J lost 8 bases; unmatched junction nucleotides: 12. The CDR3 totals 16 residues. Germline CDR1 is SQVTM and CDR2 is ANQGSEA. CDR3 coding DNA: TGCAGCGTGACACCGACTAGCGGGAGGGCCGGCGATGAGCAGTTCTTC. It specifies CSVTPTSGRAGDEQFF.

This clone turned up a few times. The chain links TRBV27 to TRBJ2-3; tentative D call: TRBD1 (5 bases). Germline CDR1 MNHEY, CDR2 SMNVEV (reference sequence). V shed 4 bases and J shed 1 base, with 15 bases lying between them. CDR3 length equals 16 residues. CDR3 DNA sequence: TGTGCCAGCAGTTCCGCACTGGCCAGGGGCACAGATACGCAGTATTTT. Amino acid sequence: CASSSALARGTDTQYF.

The chain recombines TRBV10-1 with TRBJ1-5, with a possible D match to TRBD1 (6 bases). The CDR3 length is 13 residues. Trimming took 6 bases from V and 2 from J, leaving 8 bases between them. Germline V gene sequence: CDR1 WNHNN, CDR2 SYGVQD (reference sequence). CDR3 in DNA: TGCGCCAGCAGACAGGGCGGCAATCAGCCCCAGCATTTT. It codes for CASRQGGNQPQHF.

V and J are TRBV12-5 and TRBJ1-2, with D maybe TRBD1 (6 bases). V was cut by 6 bases and J by 6 bases, with 17 bases left in between. Germline CDR1 LGHNT, CDR2 FRNRAP. CDR3 length equals 14 residues. The CDR3 loop is CASGTGFFGDGYTF. CDR3 in DNA: TGTGCTAGTGGAACAGGGTTTTTTGGGGATGGCTACACCTTC.

The chain carries TRBV4-2 and TRBJ1-3; possibly TRBD1 for D (6 bases). Trimming removed 4 bases from V and 0 bases from J, with 19 bases in between. The CDR3 runs 18 residues. Germline CDR1 reads LGHNA; CDR2 reads YNFKEQ. The CDR3 DNA sequence: TGTGCCAGCAGCCTACCAACCAGAGGGGGTCGCTCTGGAAACACCATATATTTT. Translated: CASSLPTRGGRSGNTIYF.

The chain is built from TRBV27 and TRBJ2-7; D uncertain. CDR1 and CDR2 (germline): MNHEY, SMNVEV (reference sequence). V shed 6 bases and J shed 1 base, with 16 bases lying between them. The CDR3 is 15 residues long. CDR3 bases: TGTGCCAGCAGCTTCACCCTACAGCTTTCCTACGAGCAGTACTTC. Translating it yields CASSFTLQLSYEQYF.

This clone was seen a few times. The chain joins TRBV5-1 to TRBJ2-2; tentative D call: TRBD1 (5 bases). This CDR3 spans 15 amino acids. Trimming cost V 1 base and J 2 bases, with 9 bases left between them. The germline V gene has CDR1 SGHRS and CDR2 YFSETQ. CDR3 nucleotide sequence: TGCGCCAGCAGCTTGATGCAGGGTAACACCGGGGAGCTGTTTTTT. It translates to CASSLMQGNTGELFF.

The rearrangement links TRBV24-1 to TRBJ2-7; 8 bases agree with TRBD2. The CDR3 sequence is 14 residues long. The V gene's germline CDR1 is KGHDR and CDR2 SFDVKD. Unmatched junction bases numbered 7, after V lost 6 bases and J lost 4 bases. This CDR3 reads CATSSAGAAYEQYF. CDR3 in DNA: TGTGCCACCAGTTCAGCGGGAGCTGCTTACGAGCAGTACTTC.

V is TRBV6-5 and J is TRBJ2-1; TRBD1 agrees at 7 bases. Germline-derived CDR1 and CDR2 are MNHEY and SVGAGI. This CDR3 comprises 13 residues. The junction had 6 bases not matched to a gene; V was cut back by 7 bases and J by 6 bases. CDR3 in amino acids: CASKRGPSNEQFF. In nucleotides, the CDR3 is TGTGCCAGCAAAAGGGGGCCCTCCAATGAGCAGTTCTTC.

V is TRBV28 and J is TRBJ1-5; possibly TRBD1 for D (5 bases). This CDR3 region has 16 residues. Per the germline V gene, CDR1 is MDHEN and CDR2 is SYDVKM. The V and J ends lost 6 bases and 6 bases respectively, with 21 bases between them. CDR3 residues: CASRALGRGEGQPQHF. Written as DNA, the CDR3 is TGTGCCAGCAGGGCTCTAGGGCGGGGCGAGGGTCAGCCCCAGCATTTT.

V usage is TRBV10-3 and J usage is TRBJ1-1, with TRBD1 as a possible D gene (6 bases). This CDR3 contains 14 residues. Deletions cut 6 bases from V and 4 bases from J, with 15 bases between. Germline CDR1 is ENHRY and CDR2 is SYGVKD. For the CDR3, the DNA is TGTGCCATCAGGCTCGACCGAGGGGGCACTGAAGCTTTCTTT. Translated, it gives CAIRLDRGGTEAFF.

The V call is TRBV6-5, the J call TRBJ2-7, with TRBD1 as a possible D gene (6 bases). The CDR3 has 16 amino acids. Germline V lookup: CDR1 MNHEY, CDR2 SVGAGI. Trimming left V 3 bases short and J 5 bases short, with 20 bases between. CDR3 sequence (DNA): TGTGCCAGCAGTTATTTCGGGACACCTTCTGCTAACGAGCAGTACTTC. Translation: CASSYFGTPSANEQYF.

This clone was recorded at least ten times. The chain combines TRBV4-3 with TRBJ1-4; D might be TRBD1 (6 bases). Trimming took 0 bases from V and 7 from J, leaving 15 bases between them. CDR1 and CDR2 from the germline V gene are LGHNA and YSLEER. The CDR3 sequence is 16 residues long. Written as DNA, the CDR3 is TGCGCCAGCAGCCAAGAATGGGGGGGCTTAATTGAAAAACTGTTTTTT. Translating it yields CASSQEWGGLIEKLFF.

V is TRBV28 and J is TRBJ2-1, with 7 bases identical to TRBD2. Losses at the gene ends were 7 bases for V and 9 bases for J; bases not matched to a gene: 12. CDR3 length equals 14 residues. Germline-derived CDR1 and CDR2 are MDHEN and SYDVKM. The CDR3 sequence is CASIGGGPYGEQFF. The CDR3 DNA sequence: TGTGCCAGCATCGGGGGAGGGCCCTACGGTGAGCAGTTCTTC.

CDR3 DNA sequence: TGTGCCAGCAGAACGGGACTGCGGAGTAGCACAGATACGCAGTATTTT. Translating gives CASRTGLRSSTDTQYF. The chain employs TRBV2 and TRBJ2-3; TRBD2 might be the D (6 bases). Germline V gene lookup returns CDR1 SNHLY and CDR2 FYNNEI. V lost 6 bases and J 0 bases, leaving 16 bases between the germline ends. CDR3 length: 16 amino acids.

The chain has TRBV13 and TRBJ2-5; 8 nucleotides match TRBD2. The V gene end was trimmed by 0 bases and the J gene end by 3 bases; junction bases not matched to a gene: 12. CDR3 length equals 18 residues. CDR1 is PRHDT, CDR2 FYEKMQ, per germline (reference sequence). CDR3 DNA: TGTGCCAGCAGCTTAGGAACTCGGAGGGTAGCGGGAAAAGAGACCCAGTACTTC. As protein: CASSLGTRRVAGKETQYF.

The rearrangement uses TRBV3-1 (or the pseudogene TRBV3-2) and TRBJ2-5; 8 bases agree with TRBD1. V was pared by 3 bases and J by 2 bases, with 5 bases of the junction left unmatched. Germline V gene sequence: CDR1 LGHDT, CDR2 YNNKEL (reference sequence). The CDR3 extends over 15 amino acids. The CDR3 nucleotides read TGTGCCAGCAGCCAGATCAGGACAGGGCAAGAGACCCAGTACTTC. Translating it yields CASSQIRTGQETQYF.